Here is one T cell receptor beta chain with its context. Its antigen is currently not known. No much larger clone exists at a distance of one base, and base qualities are not known. The receptor library was made with 5' RACE. A second PCR of about 7 to 12 cycles was run with a J-beta primer mix and a sample-barcoded 5' primer. A template-switch 5' adaptor carrying 12 random nucleotides introduced a unique molecular identifier onto each TCR beta cDNA molecule. Each sample yielded at least 2.5 million CDR3-containing paired-end reads. The Mint cDNA synthesis kit, primed by a TRBC-specific oligonucleotide, was used to synthesize first-strand cDNA from all RNA. After uracil-DNA glycosylase treatment, a first 18-cycle PCR used universal primers M1SS and BC2_uni_R on all cDNA. The authors' pipeline ran thus. For normalization, 1 million high-quality reads, each with a distinct molecular identifier, were randomly selected from each sample. Reads with shared molecular identifiers were discarded instead of being binned into consensus sequences. MiTCR, set to a Q25 quality threshold and the strictest error-elimination algorithm, was used for CDR3 identification, clonotype clustering and error correction. Lower-bound total TCR beta diversity was estimated with a nonparametric unseen species model using Euler transformation. The public sequencing data were trimmed at Q25 with fastp and processed into clonotypes with MiXCR by TCRdb, which kept only in-frame beta chains. All rows with the same CDR3 protein become a single entry with the most common DNA and genes. The V and J calls shown here were made by TCRdb, not taken from the authors' results. For this sample the table gives approximately 2,000,000 distinct CDR3 sequences, of which more than 35% were detected only once. In total, the top ten clones hold around 23% of the sample.

The approximately 39 donors, aged about 6 to 95 years, were systemically healthy Caucasian individuals from Russia. Ten milliliters of peripheral blood were drawn from each donor into EDTA-treated Vacutainer tubes. Ficoll-Paque density-gradient centrifugation was used to isolate PBMCs, with at least 7 million obtained per sample. Trizol reagent was used to extract total RNA from the PBMCs, yielding at least 5 micrograms per sample. For every donor, an aliquot of PBMCs went through flow cytometry to measure the percentages of naive CD45RAhigh/CD27high T cells. Looking up the germline V gene yields CDR1 SGHRS and CDR2 YFSETQ. From the cysteine up to the phenylalanine, the CDR3 has a length of 15 residues. The CDR3 DNA has 45 bases and is translated from base 1. Trimming at the junction amounts to 7 bases on V and 6 bases on J, and the germline ends lie 22 bases apart. The data derive from a study of blood T cells in healthy people across ages (dated by TCRdb to the mid-2010s). The study in broad terms: Template switching captured roughly one uniquely barcoded TCR beta cDNA molecule per two T cells in model experiments. Age-related changes in TCR beta repertoire diversity were measured in the study by deep sequencing normalized with unique cDNA molecular identifiers. Using the same blood draw, the study looked at two additional independent replicas of 1 million unique cDNA reads for two donors, one aged 18 to 30 and the other aged 80 or older. The donors were divided into four age groups: young (average around 15 years), middle-aged (about 40), aged (approximately 62) and long-lived (about 80). To avoid experimental bias, donors of different ages were randomly spread across the sequencing lanes.

General findings and caveats noted by the study authors: A strong correlation was found between observed TCR beta diversity and the percentage of naive T cells measured by flow cytometry. Estimates of total diversity based on one million sequenced T cells were regarded as lower bounds and as underestimates. Bulk unsorted PBMC profiling prevented conclusive comparison of naive and antigen-experienced compartments. The CMV infection status of donors was not known, potentially confounding age-related changes in expanded clonotypes. Compared with the aged group, the long-lived group had more naive CD4+ T cells, fewer expanded clones and increased TCR diversity, a pattern suggesting age selection. Observed TCR beta diversity per million T cells fell roughly linearly with age, and a significant reduction was already apparent by age roughly 40.

The sequencing input was blood. This TCR was recovered from a human donor in good health. Recombination connected TRBV5-1 to TRBJ1-2, with TRBD1 perhaps the D gene, on 6 matching bases. The DNA sequence is as follows: TGCGCCAGCGCCTCTTATCCCGGGACAATGGATGGCTACACCTTC. Its product reads: CASASYPGTMDGYTF.